This entry concerns a single TCR beta chain. Its antigen is unidentified. For the second PCR, which ran for about 6 to 11 cycles, a sample-barcoded 5' primer and a J-beta primer mix were used. The authors tagged each cDNA molecule using a template-switch adaptor with 12 random nucleotides. MiXCR was run by TCRdb on the 5' RACE reads, yielding one entry per CDR3 protein. The sample lists under 2,000,000 distinct CDR3 sequences, approximately 50% occurring once. This specimen belongs to a study of blood T cells in healthy people across ages. Turning to the study itself: About one barcoded beta molecule was captured per two T cells (by template switching). Notes on the study in general: Changes in expanded clonotypes were possibly confounded, as the CMV status of donors was unknown.

The TCR sequence derives from a middle-aged woman in good health. The sequenced sample was blood.

CDR3 amino acids: CSAREVFSYTF. CDR3 DNA sequence: TGCAGTGCTAGAGAGGTCTTTAGCTACACCTTC. This rearrangement joins TRBV20-1 to TRBJ1-2; D is uncertain. Germline V lookup: CDR1 DFQATT, CDR2 SNEGSKA (reference sequence). V lost 0 bases to trimming and J lost 9 bases, with 8 bases between them. The CDR3 totals 11 residues.